This T cell receptor (beta chain) is drawn from a study of blood T cell repertoires in COVID-19. Background on the study: Samples representing acute and convalescent COVID-19 were sourced from the United States, Italy and Spain. The cDNA or gDNA used as material had been derived from T cells, B-cell-depleted T cells, or PBMCs.

As processed by the authors: Estimated nucleated cell counts came from reference gene primer amplification. Libraries were prepared by immunoSEQ multiplex PCR; TCRdb keeps only in-frame clonotypes and omits some of them. V and J calls and clone size are those listed in that table; D and trimming were worked out from the DNA. This table has hundreds of thousands of clones, over 75% appearing once. The CDR3 contains 16 residues. CDR1 is MNHEY and CDR2 is SVGEGT in the germline V gene. The germline V and J ends were trimmed by 0 bases and 5 bases, with 13 bases remaining between them. In its sample, this clone was seen once.

J is TRBJ2-2 and V is TRBV6-2 or TRBV6-3; the D gene is possibly TRBD1 (5 bases). Input material: peripheral blood. This receptor was identified in a human donor in a cohort sampled during active COVID-19. CDR3 residues: CASSYSTQGSTGELFF. The CDR3 DNA sequence: TGTGCCAGCAGTTACTCAACGCAGGGTAGTACCGGGGAGCTGTTTTTT.